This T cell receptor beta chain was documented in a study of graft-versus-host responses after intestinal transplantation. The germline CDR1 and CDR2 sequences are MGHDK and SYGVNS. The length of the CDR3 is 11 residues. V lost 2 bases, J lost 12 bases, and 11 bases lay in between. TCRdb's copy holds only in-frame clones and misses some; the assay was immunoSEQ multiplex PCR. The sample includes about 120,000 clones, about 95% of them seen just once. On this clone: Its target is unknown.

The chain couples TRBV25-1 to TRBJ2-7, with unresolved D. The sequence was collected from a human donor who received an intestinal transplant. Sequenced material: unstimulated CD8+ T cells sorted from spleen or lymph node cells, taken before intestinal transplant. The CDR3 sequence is CASSEALDRYF. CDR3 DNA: TGTGCCAGCAGTGAAGCATTAGATCGGTACTTC.